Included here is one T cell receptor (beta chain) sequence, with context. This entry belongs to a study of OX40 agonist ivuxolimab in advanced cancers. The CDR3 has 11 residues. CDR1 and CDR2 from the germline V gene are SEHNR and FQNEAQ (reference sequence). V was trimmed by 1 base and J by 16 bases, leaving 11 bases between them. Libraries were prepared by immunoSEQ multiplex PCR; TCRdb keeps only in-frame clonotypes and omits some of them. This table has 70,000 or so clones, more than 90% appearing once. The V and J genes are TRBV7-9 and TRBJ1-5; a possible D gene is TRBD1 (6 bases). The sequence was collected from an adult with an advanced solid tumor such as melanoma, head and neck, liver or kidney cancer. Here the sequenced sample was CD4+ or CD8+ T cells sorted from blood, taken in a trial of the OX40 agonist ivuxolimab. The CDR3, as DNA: TGTGCCAGCAGCTTAGGGACAGATTACCATTTT. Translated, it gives CASSLGTDYHF.